This T cell receptor (beta chain) was captured in a study of blood T cell repertoires in COVID-19. TCRdb's copy holds only in-frame clones and misses some; the assay was immunoSEQ multiplex PCR. This sample carries about 300,000 clones, 65% to 90% of them seen once, and the ten largest clones take roughly 4.5%. The CDR3 has 15 residues. Trimming removed 7 bases from V and 0 bases from J, with 14 bases in between. CDR1 LNHDA and CDR2 SQIVND come from the germline V gene (reference sequence). V usage is TRBV19 and J usage is TRBJ2-3; weak D call: TRBD1 (6 bases). Sequenced: PBMCs or T cells enriched from blood (not recorded which). This sequence originates from a man aged 25 to 40 who had recovered from COVID-19. In DNA form, the CDR3 reads TGTGCCAGTAAAAGGGGCAGGGGTAGCACAGATACGCAGTATTTT. Its translation: CASKRGRGSTDTQYF.